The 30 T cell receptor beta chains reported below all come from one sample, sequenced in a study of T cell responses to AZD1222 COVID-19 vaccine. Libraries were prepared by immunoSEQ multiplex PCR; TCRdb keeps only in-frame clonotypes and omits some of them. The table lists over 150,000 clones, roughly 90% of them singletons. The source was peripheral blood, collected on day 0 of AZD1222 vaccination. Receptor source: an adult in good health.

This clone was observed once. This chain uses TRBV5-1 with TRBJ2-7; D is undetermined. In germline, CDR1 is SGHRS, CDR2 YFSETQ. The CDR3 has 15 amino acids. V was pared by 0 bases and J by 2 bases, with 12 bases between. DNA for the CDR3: TGCGCCAGCAGCTTGGGACCACCAAACACCTACGAGCAGTACTTC. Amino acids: CASSLGPPNTYEQYF.

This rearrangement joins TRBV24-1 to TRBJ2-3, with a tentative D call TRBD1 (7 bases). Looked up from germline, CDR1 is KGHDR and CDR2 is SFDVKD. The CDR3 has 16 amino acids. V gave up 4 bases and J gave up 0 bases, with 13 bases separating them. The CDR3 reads CATSDWQGGSTDTQYF. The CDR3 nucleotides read TGTGCCACCAGTGACTGGCAGGGGGGAAGCACAGATACGCAGTATTTT.

CDR3 region: CASRGSSKTKSSYEQYF. For the CDR3, the DNA is TGTGCCAGCAGGGGCAGTTCGAAGACCAAAAGCTCCTACGAGCAGTACTTC. The V and J genes are TRBV27 and TRBJ2-7; D remains ambiguous. CDR3 size: 17 residues. V lost 6 bases, J lost 0 bases, and 21 bases lay in between. Germline CDR1 MNHEY, CDR2 SMNVEV (reference sequence).

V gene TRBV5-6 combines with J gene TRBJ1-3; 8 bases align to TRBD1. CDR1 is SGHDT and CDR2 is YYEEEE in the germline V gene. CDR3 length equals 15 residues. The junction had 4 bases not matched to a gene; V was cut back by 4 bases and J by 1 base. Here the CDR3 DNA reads TGTGCCAGCAGCAAGGACAGGGTATCTGGAAACACCATATATTTT. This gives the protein CASSKDRVSGNTIYF. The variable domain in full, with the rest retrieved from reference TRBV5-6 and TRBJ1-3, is DAGVTQSPTHLIKTRGQQVTLRCSPKSGHDTVSWYQQALGQGPQFIFQYYEEEERQRGNFPDRFSGHQFPNYSSELNVNALLLGDSALYLCASSKDRVSGNTIYFGEGSWLTVV.

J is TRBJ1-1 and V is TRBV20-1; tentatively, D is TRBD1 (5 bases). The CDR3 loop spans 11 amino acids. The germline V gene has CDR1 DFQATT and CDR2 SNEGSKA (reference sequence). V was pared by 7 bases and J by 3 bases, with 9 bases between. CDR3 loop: CSVRGDTEAFF. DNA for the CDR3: TGCAGTGTAAGGGGAGACACTGAAGCTTTCTTT.

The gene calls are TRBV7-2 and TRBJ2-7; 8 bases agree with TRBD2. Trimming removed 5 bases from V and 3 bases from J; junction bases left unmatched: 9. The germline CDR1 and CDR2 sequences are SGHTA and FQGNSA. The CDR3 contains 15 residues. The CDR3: CASSIRAGVSYEQYF. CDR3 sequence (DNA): TGTGCCAGCAGCATAAGAGCGGGAGTAAGCTACGAGCAGTACTTC.

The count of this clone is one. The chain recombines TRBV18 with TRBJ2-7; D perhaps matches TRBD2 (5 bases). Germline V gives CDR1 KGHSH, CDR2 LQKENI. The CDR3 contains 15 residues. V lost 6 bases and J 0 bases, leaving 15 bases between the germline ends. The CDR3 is CASSAVLGISYEQYF. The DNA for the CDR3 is TGTGCCAGCTCGGCCGTACTAGGGATCTCCTACGAGCAGTACTTC.

This CDR3 reads CASSYSGHLEAFF. The CDR3, as DNA: TGTGCCAGCAGTTACTCTGGGCACCTCGAAGCTTTCTTT. V is TRBV6-5 and J is TRBJ1-1; D is undetermined. Trimming cost V 0 bases and J 8 bases, with 10 bases left between them. The CDR3 consists of 13 residues. CDR1 and CDR2 (germline): MNHEY, SVGAGI.

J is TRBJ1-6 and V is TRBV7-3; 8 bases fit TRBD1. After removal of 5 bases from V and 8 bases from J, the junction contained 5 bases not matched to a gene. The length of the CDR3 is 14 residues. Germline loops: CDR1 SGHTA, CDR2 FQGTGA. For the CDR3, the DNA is TGTGCCAGCAGCCGGACAGGGCAGGATTCACCCCTCCACTTT. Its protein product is CASSRTGQDSPLHF.

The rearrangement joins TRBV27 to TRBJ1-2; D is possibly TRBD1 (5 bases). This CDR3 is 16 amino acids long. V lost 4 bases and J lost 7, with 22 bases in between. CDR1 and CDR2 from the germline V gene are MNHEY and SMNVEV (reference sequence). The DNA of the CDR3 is TGTGCCAGCAGTTCTACCGGGGCCTCTTTCTTAGGTGGCTACACCTTC. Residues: CASSSTGASFLGGYTF.

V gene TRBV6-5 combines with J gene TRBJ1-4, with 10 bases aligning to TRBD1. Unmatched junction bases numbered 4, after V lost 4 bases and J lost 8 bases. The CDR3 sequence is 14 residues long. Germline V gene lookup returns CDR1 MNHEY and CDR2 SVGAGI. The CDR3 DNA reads TGTGCCAGCAGTTCGGACAGGGGGAGAGAAAAACTGTTTTTT. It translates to CASSSDRGREKLFF.

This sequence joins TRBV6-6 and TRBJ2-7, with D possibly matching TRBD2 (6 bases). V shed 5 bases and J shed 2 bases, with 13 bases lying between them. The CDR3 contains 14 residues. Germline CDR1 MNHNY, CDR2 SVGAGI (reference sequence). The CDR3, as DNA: TGTGCCAGCAGTCGTAGCGGAACGACCTACGAGCAGTACTTC. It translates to CASSRSGTTYEQYF.

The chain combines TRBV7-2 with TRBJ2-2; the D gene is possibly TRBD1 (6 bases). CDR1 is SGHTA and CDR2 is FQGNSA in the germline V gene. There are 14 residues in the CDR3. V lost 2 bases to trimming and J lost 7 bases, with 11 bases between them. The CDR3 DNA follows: TGTGCCAGCAGCTTAAGACAGGCGGGCGGGGAGCTGTTTTTT. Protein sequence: CASSLRQAGGELFF.

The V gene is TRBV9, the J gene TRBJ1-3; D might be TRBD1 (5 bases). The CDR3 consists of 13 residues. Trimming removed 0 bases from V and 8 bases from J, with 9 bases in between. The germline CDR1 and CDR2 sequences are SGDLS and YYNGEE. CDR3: CASSVARGDTIYF. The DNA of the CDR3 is TGTGCCAGCAGCGTAGCTCGGGGGGACACCATATATTTT.

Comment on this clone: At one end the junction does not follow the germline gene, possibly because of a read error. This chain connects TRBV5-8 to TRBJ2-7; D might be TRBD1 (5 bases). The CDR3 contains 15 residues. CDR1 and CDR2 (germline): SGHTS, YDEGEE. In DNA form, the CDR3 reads TGTGCCAGCAGCTTGCCGTACAGGACCTCCTCCGAGCAGTACTTC. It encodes CASSLPYRTSSEQYF. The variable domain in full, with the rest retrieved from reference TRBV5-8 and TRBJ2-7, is EAGVTQSPTHLIKTRGQQATLRCSPISGHTSVYWYQQALGLGLQFLLWYDEGEERNRGNFPPRFSGRQFPNYSSELNVNALELEDSALYLCASSLPYRTSSEQYFGPGTRLTVT.

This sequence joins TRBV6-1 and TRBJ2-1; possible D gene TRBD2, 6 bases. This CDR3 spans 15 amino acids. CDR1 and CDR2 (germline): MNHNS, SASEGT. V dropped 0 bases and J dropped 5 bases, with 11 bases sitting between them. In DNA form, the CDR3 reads TGTGCCAGCAGTGAAGCGGGGCGGGACCACAATGAGCAGTTCTTC. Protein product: CASSEAGRDHNEQFF.

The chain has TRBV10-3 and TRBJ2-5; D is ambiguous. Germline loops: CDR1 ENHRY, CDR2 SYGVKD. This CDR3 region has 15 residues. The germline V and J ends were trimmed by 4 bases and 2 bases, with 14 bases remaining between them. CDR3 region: CAISARTLRQETQYF. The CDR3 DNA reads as TGTGCCATCAGTGCACGGACGCTCAGACAAGAGACCCAGTACTTC.

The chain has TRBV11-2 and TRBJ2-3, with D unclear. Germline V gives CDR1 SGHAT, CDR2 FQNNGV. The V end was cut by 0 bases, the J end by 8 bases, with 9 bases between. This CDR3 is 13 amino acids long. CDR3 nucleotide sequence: TGTGCCAGCAGCTTAGATCCGATGGGTACGCAGTATTTT. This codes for CASSLDPMGTQYF.

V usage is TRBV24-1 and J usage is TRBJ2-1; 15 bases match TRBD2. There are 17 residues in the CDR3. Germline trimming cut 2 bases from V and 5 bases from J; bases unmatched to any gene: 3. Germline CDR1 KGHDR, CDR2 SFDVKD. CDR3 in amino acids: CATSDSGLAGGDNEQFF. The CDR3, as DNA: TGTGCCACCAGTGATTCGGGACTAGCGGGAGGAGACAATGAGCAGTTCTTC.

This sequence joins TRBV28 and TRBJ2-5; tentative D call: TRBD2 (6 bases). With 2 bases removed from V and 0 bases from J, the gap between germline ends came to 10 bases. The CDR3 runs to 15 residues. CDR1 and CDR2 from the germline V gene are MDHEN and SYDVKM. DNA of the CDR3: TGTGCCAGCAGTTTAAAGACTAGTTACCAAGAGACCCAGTACTTC. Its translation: CASSLKTSYQETQYF.

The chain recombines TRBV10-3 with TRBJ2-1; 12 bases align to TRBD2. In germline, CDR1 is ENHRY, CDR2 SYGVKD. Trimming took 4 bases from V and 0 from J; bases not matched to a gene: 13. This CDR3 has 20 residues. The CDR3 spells CAISVGRLAGVGSSYNEQFF. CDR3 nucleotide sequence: TGTGCCATCAGTGTCGGGAGACTAGCGGGAGTAGGAAGCTCCTACAATGAGCAGTTCTTC.

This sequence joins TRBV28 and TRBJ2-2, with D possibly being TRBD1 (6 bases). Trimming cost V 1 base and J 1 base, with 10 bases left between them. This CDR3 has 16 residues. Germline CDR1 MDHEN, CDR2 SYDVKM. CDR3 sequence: CASSLFLTGNTGELFF. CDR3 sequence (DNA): TGTGCCAGCAGTTTATTTTTGACAGGGAACACCGGGGAGCTGTTTTTT.

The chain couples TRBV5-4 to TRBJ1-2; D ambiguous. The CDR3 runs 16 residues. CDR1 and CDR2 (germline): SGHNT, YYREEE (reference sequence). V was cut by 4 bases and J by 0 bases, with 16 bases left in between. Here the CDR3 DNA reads TGTGCCAGCAGCGTCCCCCTGGGCTTAGCTAACTATGGCTACACCTTC. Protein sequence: CASSVPLGLANYGYTF. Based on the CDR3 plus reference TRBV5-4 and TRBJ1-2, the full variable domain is ETGVTQSPTHLIKTRGQQVTLRCSSQSGHNTVSWYQQALGQGPQFIFQYYREEENGRGNFPPRFSGLQFPNYSSELNVNALELDDSALYLCASSVPLGLANYGYTFGSGTRLTVV.

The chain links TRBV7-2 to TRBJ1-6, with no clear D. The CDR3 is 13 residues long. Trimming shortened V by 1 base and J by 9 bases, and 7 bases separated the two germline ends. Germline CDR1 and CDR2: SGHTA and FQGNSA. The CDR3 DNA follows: TGTGCCAGCAGCTTAGTAGAAGGTTCACCCCTCCACTTT. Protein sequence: CASSLVEGSPLHF.

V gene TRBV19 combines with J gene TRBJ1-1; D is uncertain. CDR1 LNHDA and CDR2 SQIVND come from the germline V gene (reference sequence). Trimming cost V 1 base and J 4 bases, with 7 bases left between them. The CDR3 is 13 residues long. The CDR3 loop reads CASSIGQTTEAFF. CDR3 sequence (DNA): TGTGCCAGTAGTATAGGGCAGACCACTGAAGCTTTCTTT.

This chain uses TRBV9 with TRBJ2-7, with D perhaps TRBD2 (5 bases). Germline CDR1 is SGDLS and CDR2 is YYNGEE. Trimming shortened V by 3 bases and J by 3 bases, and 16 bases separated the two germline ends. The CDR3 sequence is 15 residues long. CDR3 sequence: CASSASMVASYEQYF. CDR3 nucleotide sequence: TGTGCCAGCAGCGCCTCGATGGTAGCGAGCTACGAGCAGTACTTC.

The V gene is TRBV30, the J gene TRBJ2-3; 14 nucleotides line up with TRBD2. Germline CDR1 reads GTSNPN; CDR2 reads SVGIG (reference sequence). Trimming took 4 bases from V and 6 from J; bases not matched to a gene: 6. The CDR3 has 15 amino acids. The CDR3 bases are TGTGCCTGGACTGTCGGGACTAGCGGGAGCGATACGCAGTATTTT. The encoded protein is CAWTVGTSGSDTQYF.

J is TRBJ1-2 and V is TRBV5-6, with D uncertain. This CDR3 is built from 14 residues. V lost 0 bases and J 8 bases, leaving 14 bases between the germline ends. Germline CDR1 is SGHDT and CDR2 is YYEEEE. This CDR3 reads CASSLAMGVLGYTF. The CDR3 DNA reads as TGTGCCAGCAGCTTGGCGATGGGCGTGCTAGGCTACACCTTC.

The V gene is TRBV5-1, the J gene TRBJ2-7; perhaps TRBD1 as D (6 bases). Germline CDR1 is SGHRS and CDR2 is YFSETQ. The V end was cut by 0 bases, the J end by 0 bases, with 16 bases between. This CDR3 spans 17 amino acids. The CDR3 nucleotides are TGCGCCAGCAGCTTGGATTCAGGGGCCGGTTCCTCCTACGAGCAGTACTTC. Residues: CASSLDSGAGSSYEQYF.

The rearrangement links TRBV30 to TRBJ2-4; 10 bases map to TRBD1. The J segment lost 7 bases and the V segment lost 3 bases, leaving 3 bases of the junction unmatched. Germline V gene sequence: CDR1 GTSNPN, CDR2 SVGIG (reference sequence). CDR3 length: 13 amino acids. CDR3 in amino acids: CAWSRTGGNIQYF. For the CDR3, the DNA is TGTGCCTGGAGCCGGACAGGGGGGAACATTCAGTACTTC.